The present T cell receptor (beta chain) was sequenced within a study of identifying expanded T cells in peripheral blood. Study-wide findings and caveats: Roughly two-week clone count variance significantly increased as total template count grew.

Sequencing was performed with immunoSEQ multiplex PCR; in TCRdb, only in-frame clones are kept and a portion is missing. Seen here are tens of thousands of clones, around 81% observed once, and the top ten hold approximately 20%. V shed 0 bases and J shed 1 base, with 16 bases lying between them. The germline gives CDR1 MNHEY, CDR2 SMNVEV (reference sequence). The CDR3 has 17 residues. With regard to this clone: Its antigen is unidentified.

Healthy donors had no documented immune events, such as infections, while sampled. The chain couples TRBV27 to TRBJ2-7; possible D gene TRBD2, 6 bases. Source material: blood. This receptor was identified in a person between 18 and 70 years old in good health. CDR3 bases: TGTGCCAGCAGTTTATCTACCCCCGGGGGTTTATCCTACGAGCAGTACTTC. Translated, it gives CASSLSTPGGLSYEQYF.